This TCR beta chain was documented in a study of shared T cell receptors in the human thymus. Profiled with immunoSEQ multiplex PCR; TCRdb holds only in-frame clones, not every one. The table includes 630,000 or so clones, 70% to 90% detected once. These data also formed part of another study, on human thymus T cells. From that report: The thymus was resected at corrective cardiac surgery. Thymic and blood repertoires appeared to carry a bias in their V and J gene usage.

The clonotype originates from a boy less than two years old with a congenital heart defect. Sequencing was carried out using thymocytes.

The CDR3 loop is CASSRTLNNEKLFF. CDR3 sequence (DNA): TGCGCCAGCAGCCGGACACTAAATAATGAAAAACTGTTTTTT. The V gene is TRBV5-1, the J gene TRBJ1-4; D may be TRBD1 (5 bases). The CDR3 is made up of 14 amino acids. Germline V lookup: CDR1 SGHRS, CDR2 YFSETQ. V was pared by 4 bases and J by 4 bases, with 11 bases between.